The 29 T cell receptor beta chains given below trace back to one sample, sequenced in a study of shared clonotypes between healthy human individuals. Libraries were prepared by immunoSEQ multiplex PCR; TCRdb keeps only in-frame clonotypes and omits some of them. The sample shows around 580,000 clones, roughly 98% of them seen only once. Naive CD8 cells lacked CD45RO, underwent positive selection for CCR7 and left out terminally differentiated effector memory CD45RA+ cells. Source material: naive CD8+ T cells sorted from blood. The receptors were gathered from a man in his thirties or forties in good health.

J is TRBJ2-7 and V is TRBV28, with D possibly TRBD1 on 5 matching bases. The CDR3 is made up of 13 amino acids. The V gene lost 6 bases and the J gene lost 2 bases, with 11 bases spanning the gap. CDR1 is MDHEN, CDR2 SYDVKM, per germline. Written as DNA, the CDR3 is TGTGCCAGCAGAAACAGGCCCACCTACGAGCAGTACTTC. Encoded protein: CASRNRPTYEQYF.

This chain joins TRBV5-4 and TRBJ2-7; TRBD2 matches 7 bases. This CDR3 is built from 12 residues. V trimming: 4 bases; J trimming: 2 bases; junction bases outside the gene matches: 0. Germline V gene sequence: CDR1 SGHNT, CDR2 YYREEE (reference sequence). The CDR3 region has the DNA TGTGCCAGCAGCGGGGGGGCCTACGAGCAGTACTTC. Protein sequence: CASSGGAYEQYF.

The rearrangement uses TRBV18 and TRBJ1-5; D uncertain. The CDR3 spans 14 residues. Germline V CDR1 and CDR2: KGHSH, LQKENI. The V end was cut by 2 bases, the J end by 4 bases, with 9 bases between. The CDR3: CASSPLGPNQPQHF. The CDR3 bases are TGTGCCAGCTCACCATTAGGGCCTAATCAGCCCCAGCATTTT.

The chain uses TRBV10-1 and TRBJ2-3; perhaps TRBD1 as D (6 bases). The CDR3 extends over 14 amino acids. Germline lookup yields CDR1 WNHNN and CDR2 SYGVQD (reference sequence). V lost 6 bases and J 2 bases, leaving 12 bases between the germline ends. CDR3 nucleotides: TGCGCCAGCAGCGGACAGAGAGTCACAGATACGCAGTATTTT. This codes for CASSGQRVTDTQYF.

The chain links TRBV29-1 to TRBJ2-2; the D gene could be TRBD1 or TRBD2 (6 bases each). The CDR3 consists of 14 residues. From germline, CDR1 is SQVTM and CDR2 ANQGSEA. The V and J ends lost 4 bases and 5 bases respectively, with 14 bases between them. CDR3 amino acids: CSVVTGAGTGELFF. The CDR3 DNA reads TGCAGCGTTGTTACGGGGGCAGGGACCGGGGAGCTGTTTTTT.

The chain uses TRBV19 and TRBJ1-5, with no clear D. The CDR3 is 13 residues long. Looked up from germline, CDR1 is LNHDA and CDR2 is SQIVND (reference sequence). Trimming shortened V by 5 bases and J by 4 bases, and 9 bases separated the two germline ends. The CDR3 nucleotides read TGTGCCAGTAGTCCCCTATCAAATCAGCCCCAGCATTTT. It is translated as CASSPLSNQPQHF.

This clone came up once. The chain combines TRBV5-1 with TRBJ2-5; D might be TRBD1 (5 bases). The CDR3 is 15 residues long. The V gene lost 0 bases and the J gene lost 1 base, with 10 bases spanning the gap. Germline V gives CDR1 SGHRS, CDR2 YFSETQ. CDR3 in amino acids: CASSLAIQGQETQYF. CDR3 coding DNA: TGCGCCAGCAGCTTGGCAATTCAGGGCCAAGAGACCCAGTACTTC. The full variable domain, in which reference TRBV5-1 and TRBJ2-5 provide the parts outside the CDR3, is KAGVTQTPRYLIKTRGQQVTLSCSPISGHRSVSWYQQTPGQGLQFLFEYFSETQRNKGNFPGRFSGRQFSNSRSEMNVSTLELGDSALYLCASSLAIQGQETQYFGPGTRLLVL.

The chain links TRBV4-2 to TRBJ2-2; TRBD2 is a possible D gene (6 bases). CDR1 LGHNA and CDR2 YNFKEQ come from the germline V gene. This CDR3 contains 17 residues. The V end was cut by 2 bases, the J end by 1 base, with 14 bases between. CDR3 sequence: CASSQLALGKNTGELFF. The CDR3, as DNA: TGTGCCAGCAGCCAACTAGCGCTAGGGAAGAACACCGGGGAGCTGTTTTTT.

The chain uses TRBV2 and TRBJ2-6; 8 bases line up with TRBD2. The CDR3 is 20 amino acids. Looked up from germline, CDR1 is SNHLY and CDR2 is FYNNEI. Losses at the gene ends were 7 bases for V and 0 bases for J; bases not matched to a gene: 17. The CDR3 region has the DNA TGTGCCAGCATAGGGAGGATTAGCGGGGCCTTACTCTCTGGGGCCAACGTCCTGACTTTC. Amino acids: CASIGRISGALLSGANVLTF.

The chain employs TRBV20-1 and TRBJ2-2, with D unclear. Trimming cost V 2 bases and J 8 bases, with 3 bases left between them. Looked up from germline, CDR1 is DFQATT and CDR2 is SNEGSKA (reference sequence). The CDR3 has 10 amino acids. The DNA of the CDR3 is TGCAGTGCTAGACGAGGGGAGCTGTTTTTT. Protein sequence: CSARRGELFF.

The rearrangement links TRBV5-4 to TRBJ2-7; D may be TRBD1 (6 bases). Trimming stripped 0 bases from V and 2 bases from J, with 9 bases between. Germline assignment: CDR1 SGHNT and CDR2 YYREEE (reference sequence). This CDR3 has 14 residues. The CDR3 DNA reads TGTGCCAGCAGCTTGGGGGACACACCCTACGAGCAGTACTTC. Protein sequence: CASSLGDTPYEQYF.

This chain uses TRBV28 with TRBJ2-7; TRBD2 matches 11 bases. Germline-derived CDR1 and CDR2 are MDHEN and SYDVKM. The V segment lost 2 bases and the J segment 6 bases; nucleotides outside the gene matches: 6. The CDR3 is 15 residues long. This CDR3 reads CASSLVAGGPAEQYF. The CDR3, as DNA: TGTGCCAGCAGTTTAGTAGCGGGAGGGCCGGCCGAGCAGTACTTC.

The table lists this clone with a count of one. This same CDR3 is encoded by further DNA sequences in the sample. The chain joins TRBV27 to TRBJ2-7; D is undetermined. Trimming stripped 0 bases from V and 2 bases from J, with 5 bases between. There are 13 residues in the CDR3. Germline V gene sequence: CDR1 MNHEY, CDR2 SMNVEV (reference sequence). The CDR3 DNA follows: TGTGCCAGCAGTTTATCGTACACCTACGAGCAGTACTTC. Amino acid sequence: CASSLSYTYEQYF.

The chain uses TRBV29-1 and TRBJ2-7; perhaps TRBD2 as D (5 bases). Looked up from germline, CDR1 is SQVTM and CDR2 is ANQGSEA. The V end was cut by 2 bases, the J end by 5 bases, with 19 bases between. The CDR3 extends over 15 amino acids. CDR3 amino acids: CSVESRGRSGDEQYF. CDR3 DNA: TGCAGCGTTGAATCACGTGGCAGGTCCGGGGACGAGCAGTACTTC.

The chain carries TRBV29-1 and TRBJ2-1, with D possibly TRBD2 on 6 matching bases. Germline V CDR1 and CDR2: SQVTM, ANQGSEA. This CDR3 has 17 residues. V was trimmed by 0 bases and J by 0 bases, leaving 15 bases between them. The CDR3 loop is CSVEDLGGASSYNEQFF. CDR3 sequence (DNA): TGCAGCGTTGAAGACCTCGGCGGGGCAAGCTCCTACAATGAGCAGTTCTTC.

The genes are TRBV18 and TRBJ1-2; D remains ambiguous. CDR1 and CDR2 (germline): KGHSH, LQKENI. The V and J ends lost 2 bases and 6 bases respectively, with 10 bases between them. The CDR3 length is 13 residues. The CDR3 DNA is TGTGCCAGCTCACCAACCGACTCCGATGGCTACACCTTC. Translation gives CASSPTDSDGYTF.

The chain carries TRBV19 and TRBJ1-5, with 7 bases identical to TRBD1. This CDR3 contains 17 residues. The ends lost 3 bases at V and 0 bases at J; junction bases unmatched: 8. The germline V gene encodes CDR1 LNHDA and CDR2 SQIVND (reference sequence). CDR3 nucleotide sequence: TGTGCCAGTAGTATTGTGCGGACAGGTTATAGCAATCAGCCCCAGCATTTT. Protein sequence: CASSIVRTGYSNQPQHF.

The count of this clone is one. The chain carries TRBV29-1 and TRBJ2-1; TRBD2 agrees at 9 bases. There are 11 residues in the CDR3. V gave up 8 bases and J gave up 6 bases; unmatched junction bases: 2. From germline, CDR1 is SQVTM and CDR2 ANQGSEA. CDR3 nucleotides: TGCAGCCCACTAGCGGGCAATGAGCAGTTCTTC. Amino acid sequence: CSPLAGNEQFF.

The chain is built from TRBV11-2 and TRBJ1-1; D might be TRBD1 (6 bases). The CDR3 sequence is 17 residues long. Trimming cost V 5 bases and J 0 bases, with 19 bases left between them. Germline CDR1 reads SGHAT; CDR2 reads FQNNGV. The CDR3 bases are TGTGCCAGCAGCGCCAACTATAGGGGGACCATGAACACTGAAGCTTTCTTT. As protein: CASSANYRGTMNTEAFF.

The CDR3 sequence: CASASGRNEQYF. The CDR3 DNA follows: TGTGCTAGTGCTAGCGGGAGGAACGAGCAGTACTTC. The J gene is TRBJ2-7, the V gene TRBV12-5; 11 nucleotides line up with TRBD2. V lost 7 bases, J lost 5 bases, and 1 base stayed unmatched. Per germline, CDR1 LGHNT and CDR2 FRNRAP. The CDR3 spans 12 residues.

The chain carries TRBV6-5 and TRBJ1-5, with D perhaps matching TRBD1 (6 bases). Germline lookup yields CDR1 MNHEY and CDR2 SVGAGI. The CDR3 contains 15 residues. V lost 6 bases to trimming and J lost 0 bases, with 12 bases between them. The CDR3: CASSLDRYSNQPQHF. The DNA for the CDR3 is TGTGCCAGCAGCCTCGACAGGTATAGCAATCAGCCCCAGCATTTT.

This chain joins TRBV30 and TRBJ2-1, with TRBD2 matching over 10 bases. The germline gives CDR1 GTSNPN, CDR2 SVGIG (reference sequence). V gave up 5 bases and J gave up 9 bases; unmatched junction bases: 10. This CDR3 comprises 14 residues. The CDR3 nucleotides are TGTGCCTGGGGTGGGCTAGCGGGAGTTAGTGAGCAGTTCTTC. This sequence encodes CAWGGLAGVSEQFF.

The V call is TRBV19, the J call TRBJ2-1; D is undetermined. There are 11 residues in the CDR3. The V and J ends lost 6 bases and 3 bases respectively, with 3 bases between them. In germline, CDR1 is LNHDA, CDR2 SQIVND (reference sequence). The CDR3 sequence: CASRSYNEQFF. CDR3 DNA: TGTGCCAGTAGAAGCTACAATGAGCAGTTCTTC. Drawing the rest from reference TRBV19 and TRBJ2-1, the complete variable domain is DGGITQSPKYLFRKEGQNVTLSCEQNLNHDAMYWYRQDPGQGLRLIYYSQIVNDFQKGDIAEGYSVSREKKESFPLTVTSAQKNPTAFYLCASRSYNEQFFGPGTRLTVL.

The chain links TRBV9 to TRBJ2-1; 7 bases map to TRBD2. This CDR3 has 15 residues. The V gene end was trimmed by 3 bases and the J gene end by 1 base; junction bases not matched to a gene: 4. Germline CDR1 SGDLS, CDR2 YYNGEE. CDR3 loop: CASSEAGYSYNEQFF. The CDR3 nucleotides read TGTGCCAGCAGCGAAGCGGGGTATTCCTACAATGAGCAGTTCTTC.

The rearrangement uses TRBV9 and TRBJ2-1, with TRBD2 identical over 14 bases. The CDR3 has 15 residues. Per the germline V gene, CDR1 is SGDLS and CDR2 is YYNGEE. Trimming removed 0 bases from V and 10 bases from J; junction bases left unmatched: 3. CDR3 sequence reads: CASSVATSGRAEQFF. In nucleotides, the CDR3 is TGTGCCAGCAGCGTAGCGACTAGCGGGAGGGCCGAGCAGTTCTTC. Combining the CDR3 with reference TRBV9 and TRBJ2-1 gives the whole variable domain DSGVTQTPKHLITATGQRVTLRCSPRSGDLSVYWYQQSLDQGLQFLIQYYNGEERAKGNILERFSAQQFPDLHSELNLSSLELGDSALYFCASSVATSGRAEQFFGPGTRLTVL.

A word on this clone: Other DNA sequences within the sample encode an identical CDR3. The chain carries TRBV7-8 and TRBJ2-1, with unresolved D. The germline CDR1 and CDR2 sequences are SGHVS and FQNEAQ. This CDR3 is 12 amino acids long. V lost 1 base and J lost 5, with 3 bases in between. DNA for the CDR3: TGTGCCAGCAGCTTAGGACACAATGAGCAGTTCTTC. Its translation: CASSLGHNEQFF.

The DNA of the CDR3 is TGTGCCAGCAGTGAGGGACTAGCGGGCCGCACAGATACGCAGTATTTT. Its translation is CASSEGLAGRTDTQYF. The chain joins TRBV2 to TRBJ2-3, with 12 bases matching TRBD2. CDR3 size: 16 residues. The germline V gene has CDR1 SNHLY and CDR2 FYNNEI. J lost 1 base, V lost 3 bases, and 2 bases had no gene match.

The genes are TRBV7-8 and TRBJ2-7; the match to TRBD1 covers 7 bases. Germline trimming cut 1 base from V and 4 bases from J; bases unmatched to any gene: 7. Germline V lookup: CDR1 SGHVS, CDR2 FQNEAQ. CDR3 length equals 15 residues. For the CDR3, the DNA is TGTGCCAGCAGCTTAGAGGGACAGATATTTTACGAGCAGTACTTC. It codes for CASSLEGQIFYEQYF.

This chain links TRBV9 with TRBJ2-3; D call uncertain. Looked up from germline, CDR1 is SGDLS and CDR2 is YYNGEE. The V end was cut by 0 bases, the J end by 2 bases, with 22 bases between. The CDR3 loop spans 19 amino acids. CDR3 sequence: CASSVGVSPTAKTTDTQYF. In DNA form, the CDR3 reads TGTGCCAGCAGCGTAGGGGTCAGCCCCACGGCGAAGACCACAGATACGCAGTATTTT.